The TCR beta chain described here comes from a study of blood T cell repertoires in COVID-19 (dated by TCRdb to about 2020). Notes on the research overall: Collaborator samples came from the United States, Italy and Spain and covered acute and convalescent phases of COVID-19. The material from the prospective study consisted of cDNA or gDNA derived from T cells, B-cell-depleted T cells, or PBMCs. The dataset comprised deeply sampled blood TCRbeta repertoires from subjects exposed to, actively infected with, or recovered from COVID-19. The repertoires were made available in a free public database intended to serve as a resource for research on the immune response to SARS-CoV-2. Samples came from the ongoing ImmuneRACE study (first 160 participants) plus 1,254 subjects from 6 global collaborators. Nearly every sample came with metadata listing a de-identified subject ID, COVID-19 status, age in years and sex. Where available, HLA class I and class II types were obtained from metadata supplied by the sample provider rather than from assay-based typing. Study-level results and caveats: The quantity of clinical and demographic metadata differed by source and by participant and was supplied without curation.

Samples from volunteer blood donors who had recovered from COVID-19 were contributed by a second Seattle source. Whole blood was collected in K2EDTA tubes by collaborating institutions according to the institutions' own protocols. For TCRbeta analysis, collaborator samples were shipped as frozen whole blood, as isolated PBMCs, or as DNA extracted from either sample type. TCRbeta CDR3 regions were amplified from genomic DNA by means of the immunoSEQ Assay, a bias-controlled multiplex PCR. The paper's data handling went like this. Nucleated cell counts per sample were estimated from amplification of reference gene primers within the assay. Sequence reads were collapsed and filtered to measure the absolute abundance of every unique TCRbeta CDR3 rearrangement. For each sample, productive Simpson clonality was calculated by taking the square root of Simpson's diversity index across productive rearrangements. Held by TCRdb, this immuneACCESS table contains in-frame sequences only and omits some clones. Under half of the omission traces to an unresolved V gene where checked; the cause of the rest is unknown. V, J and clone size derive from that table, while D and trimming were established from the DNA sequence. The sample profile shows hundreds of thousands of clones; 70% to 90% of them were found once. The biggest ten clones account for roughly 7.1% of the sample.

Comment on this clone: There is no known antigen for this receptor. No much larger clone is present one base from it, and per-base qualities are unavailable.

The CDR3 contains 17 residues, cysteine and phenylalanine counted. This entry keeps only the CDR3 DNA: 51 bases, framed from base 1. Relative to germline, V is 1 base shorter and J is 0 bases shorter, with 10 bases between their ends. According to the germline V gene (reference sequence), CDR1 reads MNHEY and CDR2 reads SMNVEV. The chain was built from TRBV27 and TRBJ2-6, with the D gene not confidently named. Sequencing was done on a sample of peripheral blood. The receptor comes from a woman in her forties or fifties who had recovered from COVID-19. In nucleotide form, the sequence is TGTGCCAGCAGTTTATTGGGCAGCTTCTCTGGGGCCAACGTCCTGACTTTC. This encodes CASSLLGSFSGANVLTF.